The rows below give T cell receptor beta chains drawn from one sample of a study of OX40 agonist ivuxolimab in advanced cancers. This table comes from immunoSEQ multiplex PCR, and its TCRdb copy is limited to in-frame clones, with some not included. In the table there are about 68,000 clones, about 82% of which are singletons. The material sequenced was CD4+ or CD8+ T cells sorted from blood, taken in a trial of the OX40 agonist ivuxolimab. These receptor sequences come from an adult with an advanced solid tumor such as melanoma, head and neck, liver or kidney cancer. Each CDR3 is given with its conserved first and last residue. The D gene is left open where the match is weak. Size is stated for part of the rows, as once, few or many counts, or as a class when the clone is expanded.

TGTGCCAGCAGCGGTGCCTACGAGCAGTACTTC CASSGAYEQYF 11 TRBV9 NA TRBJ2-7 NA
TGTGCCTGGAGCCCTCCGGGGACCTATGGCTACACCTTC CAWSPPGTYGYTF 13 TRBV30 NA TRBJ1-2 NA
TGTGCCAGCAGCCGGGGGACTAGCGGGGAGGAGACCCAGTACTTC CASSRGTSGEETQYF 15 TRBV4-2 NA TRBJ2-5 TRBD2
TGTGCCAGCTCACCAGTAGACAGACATCAGCCCCAGCATTTT CASSPVDRHQPQHF 14 TRBV18 once TRBJ1-5 NA
TGTGCCTGGAGTGTCGGTGGGAGCACAGATACGCAGTATTTT CAWSVGGSTDTQYF 14 TRBV30 NA TRBJ2-3 NA
TGTGCCAGCAGTTTGGGGACAGGATCCAAGAACACTGAAGCTTTCTTT CASSLGTGSKNTEAFF 16 TRBV6-5 NA TRBJ1-1 TRBD1
TGTGCCAGCAGCCAATGGAGGTCGACAGACAATGAGCAGTTCTTC CASSQWRSTDNEQFF 15 TRBV4-2 NA TRBJ2-1 NA
TGCGCCAGCAGCCAAGATCGGGGAGGGGCCTACGAGCAGTACTTC CASSQDRGGAYEQYF 15 TRBV4-3 NA TRBJ2-7 TRBD2
TGTGCCAGCAGCTTATATCGGGGAGAGACCCAGTACTTC CASSLYRGETQYF 13 TRBV7-3 NA TRBJ2-5 NA
TGTGCCATCAGGGCCAGCACAGATACGCAGTATTTT CAIRASTDTQYF 12 TRBV19 NA TRBJ2-3 NA
TGTGCCAGCGTCGGGGGATCTCTTCTGGAGCAGTACTTC CASVGGSLLEQYF 13 TRBV6-1 few TRBJ2-7 NA
TGTGCCAGCATTGCCGGGACAGGGGTCTCAAAGACCCAGTACTTC CASIAGTGVSKTQYF 15 TRBV27 NA TRBJ2-5 TRBD1
TGTGCCAGCAGCGGAGGGAGTGCAAACTCTGGAAACACCATATATTTT CASSGGSANSGNTIYF 16 TRBV2 NA TRBJ1-3 NA
TGCGCCAGCAGCCAAGATCCCGGACAGGCTAATGAAAAACTGTTTTTT CASSQDPGQANEKLFF 16 TRBV4-1 NA TRBJ1-4 TRBD1
TGTGCCTGGGAAAGGACAGGCATCGCTGAAGCTTTCTTT CAWERTGIAEAFF 13 TRBV30 once TRBJ1-1 TRBD1
TGTGCCACCGCGACCGGGACTAGTCGGTACGAGCAGTACTTC CATATGTSRYEQYF 14 TRBV19 NA TRBJ2-7 TRBD2
TGTGCCAGCGCAGCCACTTTGGGGCGACAGGGGACTCCAAGTACCCTCCACTTT CASAATLGRQGTPSTLHF 18 TRBV25-1 once TRBJ1-6 TRBD1
TGTGCCAGCAGTTCCGGACAGGGCTGGTCCTACGAGCAGTACTTC CASSSGQGWSYEQYF 15 TRBV28 NA TRBJ2-7 TRBD1
TGTGCCAGCAGTTCCGACAGACGTCTAAACGAGCAGTACTTC CASSSDRRLNEQYF 14 TRBV27 NA TRBJ2-7 NA
TGTGCCAGCAGCCAAGACGGCCGGGCAGGGCGCTACACCTTC CASSQDGRAGRYTF 14 TRBV14 NA TRBJ1-2 NA
TGTGCCAGCAGCCCATTAGCGGGAGGGCCGGGGCGAGATACGCAGTATTTT CASSPLAGGPGRDTQYF 17 TRBV14 once TRBJ2-3 TRBD2
TGTGCCAGCAGCTCCAACCTGGGGGAGACCCAGTACTTC CASSSNLGETQYF 13 TRBV9 NA TRBJ2-5 NA
TGTGCCAGCAGCCCCCGGCGGGACGATGAGCAGTTCTTC CASSPRRDDEQFF 13 TRBV7-3 few TRBJ2-1 NA
TGTGCCAGCAGCTTAAAAGGGGGCGGTACACAAGAGACCCAGTACTTC CASSLKGGGTQETQYF 16 TRBV5-4 NA TRBJ2-5 TRBD1
TGTGCCAGCAGCTTCCGGGACAGGGCCATCGGGGAGCTGTTTTTT CASSFRDRAIGELFF 15 TRBV5-6 few TRBJ2-2 TRBD1
TGCGCCAGCAGCTTGGGACTAGTAAGAGGCTACGAGCAGTACTTC CASSLGLVRGYEQYF 15 TRBV5-1 NA TRBJ2-7 NA
TGTGCCAGCAGTGATCTGGTTATGAAACGGAAGGCGAACACTGAAGCTTTCTTT CASSDLVMKRKANTEAFF 18 TRBV6-1 NA TRBJ1-1 NA
TGTGCCAGCAGTTACTCGACAAGCCAACTCGTGGAGACCCAGTACTTC CASSYSTSQLVETQYF 16 TRBV6-5 NA TRBJ2-5 NA
TGTGCCTGGAGGGGAGGTAATGAAAAACTGTTTTTT CAWRGGNEKLFF 12 TRBV30 few TRBJ1-4 NA
TGCGCCAGCAGCGCACCCGGGATCCCCTCGGGCTACACCTTC CASSAPGIPSGYTF 14 TRBV4-1 NA TRBJ1-2 NA
TGTGCCTGGAGAACTAGCGGGGGGGGTTACGAGCAGTACTTC CAWRTSGGGYEQYF 14 TRBV30 NA TRBJ2-7 TRBD2
TGTGCCAGCTCACTGGGACGGACGAACACTGAAGCTTTCTTT CASSLGRTNTEAFF 14 TRBV18 NA TRBJ1-1 NA
TGTGCCAGCAGCGTTAGTGGGAATGAGCAGTTCTTC CASSVSGNEQFF 12 TRBV7-2 NA TRBJ2-1 NA
TGTGCCAGCAGCTTGAGGCCTTACAATGAGCAGTTCTTC CASSLRPYNEQFF 13 TRBV27 NA TRBJ2-1 NA
TGTGCCAGCAGTGAAAGTTTCTCGGGGTCACCCCTCCACTTT CASSESFSGSPLHF 14 TRBV2 NA TRBJ1-6 NA
TGTGCCAGCAGCTTAGCGGACTATGGCTACACCTTC CASSLADYGYTF 12 TRBV7-8 NA TRBJ1-2 NA
TGTGCCAGCAGCTCCTCAGGGATTTTGTACTTC CASSSSGILYF 11 TRBV7-2 once TRBJ2-5 NA
TGTGCCAGCAGCCTTCTGCATGAGCAGTTCTTC CASSLLHEQFF 11 TRBV5-8 NA TRBJ2-1 NA
TGTGCCAGCAGCCCCCGACGACTAGCGGGGGGGCTGAATGAGCAGTTCTTC CASSPRRLAGGLNEQFF 17 TRBV11-1 NA TRBJ2-1 TRBD2
TGTGCCAGCAGTTACTCCCCCGGGTTCGAGGGAGAGCAGTACTTC CASSYSPGFEGEQYF 15 TRBV6-6 NA TRBJ2-7 NA
TGTGCCAGCAGCCGTTCCGGGACATCTTACAATGAGCAGTTCTTC CASSRSGTSYNEQFF 15 TRBV4-2 NA TRBJ2-1 NA
TGTGCCTGGACCATAGCGGGAGGGCCTTACGAGCAGTACTTC CAWTIAGGPYEQYF 14 TRBV30 NA TRBJ2-7 TRBD2